The 2 T cell receptor beta chains below all came from one sample that was sequenced in a study of PD-1 blockade in classical Hodgkin lymphoma. All patients experienced relapse after autologous stem cell transplantation, and brentuximab vedotin exposure was variable. Repertoires were generated with immunoSEQ multiplex PCR, while TCRdb's copy carries only in-frame clones and drops some. The table has approximately 26,000 clones, about three quarters seen once. Sequencing was performed on peripheral blood mononuclear cells (PBMCs), taken before the second cycle of nivolumab. The source is a human donor with classical Hodgkin lymphoma.

The rearrangement uses TRBV30 and TRBJ2-5, with unresolved D. The V gene lost 2 bases and the J gene lost 0 bases, with 16 bases spanning the gap. Germline V gene sequence: CDR1 GTSNPN, CDR2 SVGIG (reference sequence). This CDR3 region has 16 residues. The CDR3 is CAWSPPVASYQETQYF. In nucleotides, the CDR3 is TGTGCCTGGAGTCCCCCGGTAGCCTCTTACCAAGAGACCCAGTACTTC.

This clone was seen once. This chain connects TRBV6-5 to TRBJ1-4; D ambiguous. The germline V gene has CDR1 MNHEY and CDR2 SVGAGI. V lost 2 bases, J lost 0 bases, and 7 bases lay in between. This CDR3 region has 15 residues. The CDR3 reads CASSYDPSTNEKLFF. The CDR3 DNA is TGTGCCAGCAGTTACGATCCCTCAACTAATGAAAAACTGTTTTTT.